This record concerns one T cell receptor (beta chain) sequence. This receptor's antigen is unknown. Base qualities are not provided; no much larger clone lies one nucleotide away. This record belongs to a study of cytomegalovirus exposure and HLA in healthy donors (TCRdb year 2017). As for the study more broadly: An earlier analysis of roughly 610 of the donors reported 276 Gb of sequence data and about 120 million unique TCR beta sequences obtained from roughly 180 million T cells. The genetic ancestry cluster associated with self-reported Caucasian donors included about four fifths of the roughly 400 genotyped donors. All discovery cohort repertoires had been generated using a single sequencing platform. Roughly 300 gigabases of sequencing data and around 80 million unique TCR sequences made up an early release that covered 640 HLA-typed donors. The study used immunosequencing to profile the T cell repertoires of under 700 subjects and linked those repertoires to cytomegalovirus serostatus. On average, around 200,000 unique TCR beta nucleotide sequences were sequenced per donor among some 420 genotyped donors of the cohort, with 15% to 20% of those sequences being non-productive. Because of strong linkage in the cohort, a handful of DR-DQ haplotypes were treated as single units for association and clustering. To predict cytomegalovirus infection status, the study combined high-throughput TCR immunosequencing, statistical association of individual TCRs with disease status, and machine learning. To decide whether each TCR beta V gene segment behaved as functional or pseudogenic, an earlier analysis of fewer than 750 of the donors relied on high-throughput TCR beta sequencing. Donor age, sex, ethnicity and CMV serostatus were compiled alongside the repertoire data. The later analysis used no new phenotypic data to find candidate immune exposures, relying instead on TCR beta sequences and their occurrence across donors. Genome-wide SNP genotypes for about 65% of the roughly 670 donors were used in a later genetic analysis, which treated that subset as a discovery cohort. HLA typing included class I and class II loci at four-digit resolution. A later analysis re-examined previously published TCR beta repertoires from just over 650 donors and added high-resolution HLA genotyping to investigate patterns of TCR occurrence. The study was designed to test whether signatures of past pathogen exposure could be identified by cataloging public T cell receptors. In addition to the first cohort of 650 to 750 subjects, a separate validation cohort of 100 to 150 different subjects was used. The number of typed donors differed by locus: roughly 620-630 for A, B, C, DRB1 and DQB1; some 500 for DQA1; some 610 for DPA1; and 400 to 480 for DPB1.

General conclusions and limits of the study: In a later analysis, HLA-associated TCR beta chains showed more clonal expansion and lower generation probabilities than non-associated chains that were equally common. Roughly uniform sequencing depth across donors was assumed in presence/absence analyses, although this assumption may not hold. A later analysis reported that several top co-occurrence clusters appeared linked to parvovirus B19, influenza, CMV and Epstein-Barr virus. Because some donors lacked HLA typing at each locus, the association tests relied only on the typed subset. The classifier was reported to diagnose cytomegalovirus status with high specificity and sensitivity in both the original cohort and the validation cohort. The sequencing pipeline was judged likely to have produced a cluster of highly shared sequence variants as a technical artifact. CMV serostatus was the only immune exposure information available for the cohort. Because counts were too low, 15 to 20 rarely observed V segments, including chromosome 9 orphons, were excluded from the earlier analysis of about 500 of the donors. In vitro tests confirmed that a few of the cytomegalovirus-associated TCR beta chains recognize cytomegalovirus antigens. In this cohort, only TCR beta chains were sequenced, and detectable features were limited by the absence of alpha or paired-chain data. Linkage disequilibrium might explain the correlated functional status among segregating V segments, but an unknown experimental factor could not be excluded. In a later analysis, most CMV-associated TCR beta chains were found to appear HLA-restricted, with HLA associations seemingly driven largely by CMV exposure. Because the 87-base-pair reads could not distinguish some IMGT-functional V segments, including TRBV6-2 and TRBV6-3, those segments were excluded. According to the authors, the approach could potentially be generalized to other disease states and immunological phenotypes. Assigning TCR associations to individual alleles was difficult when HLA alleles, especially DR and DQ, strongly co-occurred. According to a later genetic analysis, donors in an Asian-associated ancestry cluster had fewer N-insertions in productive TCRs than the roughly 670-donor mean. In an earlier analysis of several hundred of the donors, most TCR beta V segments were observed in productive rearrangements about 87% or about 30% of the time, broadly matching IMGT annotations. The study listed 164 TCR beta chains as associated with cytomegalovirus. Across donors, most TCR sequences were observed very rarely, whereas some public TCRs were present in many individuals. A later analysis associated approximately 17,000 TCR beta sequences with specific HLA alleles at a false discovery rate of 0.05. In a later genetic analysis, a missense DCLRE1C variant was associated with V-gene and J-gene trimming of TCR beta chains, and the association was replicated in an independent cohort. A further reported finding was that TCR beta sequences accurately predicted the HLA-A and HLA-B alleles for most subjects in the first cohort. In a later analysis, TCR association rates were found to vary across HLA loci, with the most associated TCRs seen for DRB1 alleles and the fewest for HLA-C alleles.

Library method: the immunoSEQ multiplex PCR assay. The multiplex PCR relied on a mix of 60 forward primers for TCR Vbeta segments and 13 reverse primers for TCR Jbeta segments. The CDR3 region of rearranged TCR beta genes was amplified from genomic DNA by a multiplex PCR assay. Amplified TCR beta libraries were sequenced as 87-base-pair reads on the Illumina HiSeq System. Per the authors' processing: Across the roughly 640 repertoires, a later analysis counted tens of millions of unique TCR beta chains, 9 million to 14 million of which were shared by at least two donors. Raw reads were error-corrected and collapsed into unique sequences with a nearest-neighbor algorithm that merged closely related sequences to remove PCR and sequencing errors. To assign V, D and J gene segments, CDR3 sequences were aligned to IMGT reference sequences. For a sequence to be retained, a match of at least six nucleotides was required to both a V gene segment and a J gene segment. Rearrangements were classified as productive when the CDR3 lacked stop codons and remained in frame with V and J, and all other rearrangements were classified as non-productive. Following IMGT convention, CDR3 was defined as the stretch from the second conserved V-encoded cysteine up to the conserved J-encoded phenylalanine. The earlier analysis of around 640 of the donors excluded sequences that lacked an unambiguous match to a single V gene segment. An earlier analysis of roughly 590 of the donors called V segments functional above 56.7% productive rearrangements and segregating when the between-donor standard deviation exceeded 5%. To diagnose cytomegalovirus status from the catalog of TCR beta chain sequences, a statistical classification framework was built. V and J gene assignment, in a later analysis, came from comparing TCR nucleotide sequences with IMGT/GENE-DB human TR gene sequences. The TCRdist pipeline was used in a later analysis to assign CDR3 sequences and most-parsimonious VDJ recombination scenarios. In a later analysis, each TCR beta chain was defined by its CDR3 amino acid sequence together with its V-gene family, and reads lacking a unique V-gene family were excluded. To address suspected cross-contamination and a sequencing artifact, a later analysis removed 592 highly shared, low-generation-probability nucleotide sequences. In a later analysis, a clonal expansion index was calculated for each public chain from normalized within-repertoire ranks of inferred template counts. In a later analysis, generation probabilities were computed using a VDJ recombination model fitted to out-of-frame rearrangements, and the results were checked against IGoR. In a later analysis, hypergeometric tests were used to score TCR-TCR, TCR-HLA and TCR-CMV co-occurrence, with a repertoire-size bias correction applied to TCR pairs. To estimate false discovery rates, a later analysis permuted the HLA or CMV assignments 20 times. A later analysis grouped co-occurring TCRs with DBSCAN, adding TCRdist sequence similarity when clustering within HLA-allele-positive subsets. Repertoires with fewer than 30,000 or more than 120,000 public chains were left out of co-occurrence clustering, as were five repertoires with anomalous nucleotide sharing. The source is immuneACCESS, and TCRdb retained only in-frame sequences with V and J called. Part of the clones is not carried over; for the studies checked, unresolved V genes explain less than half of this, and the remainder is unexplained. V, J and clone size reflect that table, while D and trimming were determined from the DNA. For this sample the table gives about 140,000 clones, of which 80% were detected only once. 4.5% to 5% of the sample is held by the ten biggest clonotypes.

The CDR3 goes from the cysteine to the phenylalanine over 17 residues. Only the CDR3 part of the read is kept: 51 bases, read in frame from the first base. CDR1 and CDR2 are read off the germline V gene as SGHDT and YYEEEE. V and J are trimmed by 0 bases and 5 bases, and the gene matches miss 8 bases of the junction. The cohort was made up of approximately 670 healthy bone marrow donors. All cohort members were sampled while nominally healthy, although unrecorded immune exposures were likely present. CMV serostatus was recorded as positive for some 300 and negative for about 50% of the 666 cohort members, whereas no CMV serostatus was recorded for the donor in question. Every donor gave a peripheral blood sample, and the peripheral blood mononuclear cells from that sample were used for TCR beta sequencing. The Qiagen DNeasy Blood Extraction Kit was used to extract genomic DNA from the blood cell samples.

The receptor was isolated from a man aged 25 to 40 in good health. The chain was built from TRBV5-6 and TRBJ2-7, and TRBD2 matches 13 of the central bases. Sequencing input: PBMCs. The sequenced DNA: TGTGCCAGCAGCTTGGGGTTAGGACTAGCGGGAGTAAACGAGCAGTACTTC. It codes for CASSLGLGLAGVNEQYF.